This is a list of T cell receptor beta chains from one sample in a study of CD8 T cells in Susac syndrome. TCRdb re-called the immunoSEQ multiplex PCR reads through MiXCR, storing one row per CDR3 protein. Of about 300,000 distinct CDR3 sequences in the sample, about 82% were seen once. Material for sequencing was CD8+ T cells from PBMCs. These receptor sequences come from a human donor with multiple sclerosis. The CDR3 runs from the conserved cysteine through the conserved F or W. Fields, in order: J gene, D gene, CDR3 length, V gene, clone size, CDR3 DNA, CDR3 protein. A D gene is named only where the DNA matches it firmly. The size entry is marked missing in some rows and otherwise reads once, few, many or a size class.

TRBJ2-5 TRBD1 15 TRBV4-1 few TGCGCCAGCAGCCAAAGTTTTACAGGGGGCTCCGCCCAGTACTTC CASSQSFTGGSAQYF
TRBJ2-7 NA 14 TRBV19 NA TGTGCCAGTAGTACCGGACGGAACCTCTACGAGCAGTACTTC CASSTGRNLYEQYF
TRBJ2-3 NA 16 TRBV7-9 NA TGTGCCAGCAGCTTAAATTCCTGGGGGGAGGAGGATACGCAGTATTTT CASSLNSWGEEDTQYF
TRBJ2-5 TRBD2 16 TRBV4-3 NA TGCGCCAGCAGCCACGGACTAGCGGGTACCCTAGAGACCCAGTACTTC CASSHGLAGTLETQYF
TRBJ2-6 NA 15 TRBV4-3 few TGCGCCAGCAGCCAAGATTCAGCAGGGGCCAACGTCCTGACTTTC CASSQDSAGANVLTF
TRBJ2-4 NA 15 TRBV6-5 few TGTGCCAGCAGTTACTCACTCAGGGTCAAAAACATTCAGTACTTC CASSYSLRVKNIQYF
TRBJ2-7 TRBD2 15 TRBV7-9 NA TGTGCCAGCAGTCCTGAAGCGGGAACCCCCTACGAGCAGTACTTC CASSPEAGTPYEQYF
TRBJ2-5 TRBD1 13 TRBV25-1 NA TGTGCCAGCCTCGGACAGGGCGGAGAGACCCAGTACTTC CASLGQGGETQYF
TRBJ2-5 NA 16 TRBV24-1 NA TGTGCCACCACCCCCCGTTGGAGGTTCCGCCAAGAGACCCAGTACTTC CATTPRWRFRQETQYF
TRBJ2-7 TRBD1 14 TRBV19 NA TGTGCCAGTAGTGACAGGGGGCTTCGGAACGAGCAGTACTTC CASSDRGLRNEQYF
TRBJ1-2 TRBD1 15 TRBV11-2 NA TGTGCCAGCAGCTCAAGGACAGGATGGTTATATGGCTACACCTTC CASSSRTGWLYGYTF
TRBJ1-3 NA 15 TRBV6-1 NA TGTGCCAGCAGTGAAGTTTCTGTCTCTGGAAACACCATATATTTT CASSEVSVSGNTIYF
TRBJ2-7 NA 13 TRBV28 NA TGTGCCAGCAGTTTATACAGGGAGGACGAGCAGTACTTC CASSLYREDEQYF
TRBJ2-7 NA 11 TRBV7-9 NA TGTGCCAGCGGAATCCTTTACGAGCAGTACTTC CASGILYEQYF
TRBJ2-7 NA 14 TRBV5-5 few TGTGCCAGCAGCCGCTCGGAGACCTCCTACGAGCAGTACTTC CASSRSETSYEQYF
TRBJ2-1 TRBD2 17 TRBV10-3 once TGTGCCATCAGTGATCCTAGCGGGAGTCGGGGGTACAATGAGCAGTTCTTC CAISDPSGSRGYNEQFF
TRBJ2-1 TRBD2 15 TRBV19 NA TGTGCCAGTAGTCAGCGACTAGCGGGCCTTAATGAGCAGTTCTTC CASSQRLAGLNEQFF
TRBJ2-7 NA 16 TRBV6-1 NA TGTGCCAGCAGTCAAGACGACACCTCTTTCTCCTACGAGCAGTACTTC CASSQDDTSFSYEQYF
TRBJ2-1 TRBD2 17 TRBV27 NA TGTGCCAGCAGTTCCCTGAGAGCGGGAGTTCGGTACAATGAGCAGTTCTTC CASSSLRAGVRYNEQFF
TRBJ2-1 TRBD2 17 TRBV19 NA TGTGCCAGTAGTTTGGGACTAGCGGGAGGGCCCTACAATGAGCAGTTCTTC CASSLGLAGGPYNEQFF
TRBJ2-7 TRBD2 16 TRBV3-1 NA TGTGCCAGCAGCCTCCTAGCGGGAGGGCTCTCCTACGAGCAGTACTTC CASSLLAGGLSYEQYF
TRBJ1-1 TRBD1 17 TRBV7-8 NA TGTGCCAGCAGCTCTAGTCTACAGGGGGGGTTGAACACTGAAGCTTTCTTT CASSSSLQGGLNTEAFF
TRBJ2-1 TRBD1 17 TRBV29-1 NA TGCAGCGTTACCGGGCCTGTGGGGACAGGCTCCTACAATGAGCAGTTCTTC CSVTGPVGTGSYNEQFF
TRBJ1-5 NA 15 TRBV6-2/TRBV6-3 NA TGTGCCAGCAGAGAAAGGGATTATAGCAATCAGCCCCAGCATTTT CASRERDYSNQPQHF
TRBJ1-1 NA 13 TRBV30 NA TGTGCCTGGAAGGGCATCATGAACACTGAAGCTTTCTTT CAWKGIMNTEAFF
TRBJ2-7 TRBD2 15 TRBV27 NA TGTGCCAGCAGTTCGGGGGGGGGCAGCTCCTACGAGCAGTACTTC CASSSGGGSSYEQYF
TRBJ2-1 NA 12 TRBV4-2 NA TGTGCCAGCAGCCCGTACTACAATGAGCAGTTCTTC CASSPYYNEQFF
TRBJ2-3 NA 14 TRBV20-1 NA TGCAGTGCCGCCGACAAGGCAAGCACAGATACGCAGTATTTT CSAADKASTDTQYF
TRBJ1-1 NA 15 TRBV4-3 NA TGCGCCAGCAGCCAAGATTGGAGCCCAAACACTGAAGCTTTCTTT CASSQDWSPNTEAFF
TRBJ2-3 TRBD2 19 TRBV27 NA TGTGCCAGCAGTTTAGTACCCGTTCTTAGCGGGAGGGCGACAGATACGCAGTATTTT CASSLVPVLSGRATDTQYF
TRBJ2-1 TRBD2 19 TRBV24-1 NA TGTGCCACCAGTGACTCCGGACTAGCGGGAGGGAGCTCCTACAATGAGCAGTTCTTC CATSDSGLAGGSSYNEQFF
TRBJ1-2 NA 17 TRBV27 NA TGTGCCAGCAACGAAAGCTCCGGGGCAGAAAGGAGATATGGCTACACCTTC CASNESSGAERRYGYTF
TRBJ1-2 NA 13 TRBV28 few TGTGCCAGCAGTCGGACTACTAACTATGGCTACACCTTC CASSRTTNYGYTF
TRBJ1-5 NA 17 TRBV7-9 NA TGTGCCAGCAGCTCCTCTCTCTTATCAGGACCTTACCAGCCCCAGCATTTT CASSSSLLSGPYQPQHF
TRBJ2-1 TRBD2 19 TRBV7-3 NA TGTGCCAGCAGCTTATCGGGACTAGCGCAACCTAACACCTACAATGAGCAGTTCTTC CASSLSGLAQPNTYNEQFF
TRBJ2-7 TRBD2 16 TRBV4-3 NA TGCGCCAGCAGCCAAGATGTTACTAGCGGCTCCTACGAGCAGTACTTC CASSQDVTSGSYEQYF
TRBJ2-7 NA 15 TRBV12-3/TRBV12-4 few TGTGCCAGCAGTTTCGGACACCCGAGCTCCTACGAGCAGTACTTC CASSFGHPSSYEQYF
TRBJ2-7 NA 14 TRBV25-1 NA TGTGCCAGCAGTGAACTCATTGATACCTACGAGCAGTACTTC CASSELIDTYEQYF
TRBJ2-5 TRBD1 17 TRBV7-2 NA TGTGCCAGCAGCTTCGACCGGGACAGGGAGGGCCAAGAGACCCAGTACTTC CASSFDRDREGQETQYF
TRBJ2-2 NA 14 TRBV13 NA TGTGCCAGCAGCCCACAGGGTAACACCGGGGAGCTGTTTTTT CASSPQGNTGELFF
TRBJ2-2 TRBD2 17 TRBV7-3 NA TGTGCCAGCAGCTCTCTAGCGGGAGGGCCGAACACCGGGGAGCTGTTTTTT CASSSLAGGPNTGELFF
TRBJ2-1 TRBD2 13 TRBV29-1 NA TGCAGCGCGGGTGGAGGACTAGCGGATGAGCAGTTCTTC CSAGGGLADEQFF
TRBJ2-3 NA 13 TRBV27 NA TGTGCCAGCAGTTTGCCTGGCACAGATACGCAGTATTTT CASSLPGTDTQYF
TRBJ2-7 NA 14 TRBV19 NA TGTGCCAGTAGTATAGATATGACAGCCGGCGAGCAGTACTTC CASSIDMTAGEQYF
TRBJ2-7 TRBD1 15 TRBV28 NA TGTGCCAGCAGTGATGGGACAGGGGTCTCCTACGAGCAGTACTTC CASSDGTGVSYEQYF
TRBJ2-7 NA 13 TRBV25-1 once TGTGCCAGCAAGGGGTCAGGAAACTACGAGCAGTACTTC CASKGSGNYEQYF
TRBJ1-3 NA 14 TRBV13 few TGTGCCAGCAGCTTAACAGGGAATCGAAACACCATATATTTT CASSLTGNRNTIYF
TRBJ1-5 NA 15 TRBV7-9 NA TGTGCCAGCAGTCCGGTACTTGAGGGGAATCAGCCCCAGCATTTT CASSPVLEGNQPQHF
TRBJ2-7 TRBD2 20 TRBV20-1 NA TGCAGTGCTAGAGATCTAGATGGGGGCCTCGGACTAGCGGGACGCTACGAGCAGTACTTC CSARDLDGGLGLAGRYEQYF
TRBJ2-1 TRBD2 15 TRBV28 NA TGTGCCAGCAGTCCCAGACTAGCGGGAGCCAATGAGCAGTTCTTC CASSPRLAGANEQFF
TRBJ2-1 NA 16 TRBV5-1 NA TGCGCCAGCAGCTTGGATGGCAGAAGCTCCTACAATGAGCAGTTCTTC CASSLDGRSSYNEQFF
TRBJ2-1 NA 18 TRBV4-1 NA TGCGCCAGCAGCCAAGGTGGGGCAGGACTCAACATTTACAATGAGCAGTTCTTC CASSQGGAGLNIYNEQFF
TRBJ2-3 TRBD2 18 TRBV25-1 NA TGTGCCAGCAGCGACTCGACCACTAGCGGGGATCGGGGGGATACGCAGTATTTT CASSDSTTSGDRGDTQYF
TRBJ2-7 NA 16 TRBV6-1 few TGTGCCAGCAGCCCCATCGGGACTTCTGGCTGGTACGAGCAGTACTTC CASSPIGTSGWYEQYF
TRBJ2-3 TRBD2 16 TRBV3-1 few TGTGCCAGCAGCCAACGTCGACTAGCGGGAACAGATACGCAGTATTTT CASSQRRLAGTDTQYF